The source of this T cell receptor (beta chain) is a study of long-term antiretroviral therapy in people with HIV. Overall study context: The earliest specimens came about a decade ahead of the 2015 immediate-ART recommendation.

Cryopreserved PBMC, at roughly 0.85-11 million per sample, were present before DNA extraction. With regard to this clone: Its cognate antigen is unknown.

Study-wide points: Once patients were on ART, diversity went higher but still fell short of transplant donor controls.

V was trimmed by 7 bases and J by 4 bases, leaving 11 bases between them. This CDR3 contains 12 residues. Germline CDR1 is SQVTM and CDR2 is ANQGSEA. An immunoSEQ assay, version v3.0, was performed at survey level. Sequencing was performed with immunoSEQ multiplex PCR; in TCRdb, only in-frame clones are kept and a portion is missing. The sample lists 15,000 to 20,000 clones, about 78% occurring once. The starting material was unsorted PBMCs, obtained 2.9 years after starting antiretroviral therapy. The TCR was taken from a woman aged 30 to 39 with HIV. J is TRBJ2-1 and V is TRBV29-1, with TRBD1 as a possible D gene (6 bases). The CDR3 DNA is TGCAGCGCCTTCACAGGGTACAATGAGCAGTTCTTC. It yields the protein CSAFTGYNEQFF.